This passage covers 17 T cell receptor beta chains from one sample sequenced in a study of T cell repertoires in cytomegalovirus infection. TCRdb ran MiXCR on the reads and lists one entry per CDR3 protein. Of 100,000 to 150,000 distinct CDR3 sequences listed, approximately 8.8% were seen once; the top ten hold around a tenth. The source material was PBMCs. These receptors all stem from a human donor in good health (CMV status not recorded). Some clones in this sample may be carry-over from other donors' samples.

This clonotype was seen more than once but under ten times. This sequence joins TRBV20-1 and TRBJ1-1; 7 nucleotides match TRBD1. The CDR3 runs 15 residues. In germline, CDR1 is DFQATT, CDR2 SNEGSKA (reference sequence). The ends lost 2 bases at V and 0 bases at J; junction bases unmatched: 6. CDR3 coding DNA: TGCAGTGCTAGAAGGGACAGCCTCTTGAACACTGAAGCTTTCTTT. The encoded protein is CSARRDSLLNTEAFF.

This clonotype was picked up many times. The chain uses TRBV12-3 or TRBV12-4 and TRBJ1-1; D is ambiguous. Trimming stripped 5 bases from V and 4 bases from J, with 8 bases between. There are 12 residues in the CDR3. The DNA of the CDR3 is TGTGCCAGCAGTCCAGGTGTCACTGAAGCTTTCTTT. It specifies CASSPGVTEAFF.

The genes are TRBV29-1 and TRBJ1-2, with 8 bases that match TRBD1. Per germline, CDR1 SQVTM and CDR2 ANQGSEA. The CDR3 is 15 amino acids. V lost 2 bases and J lost 4; bases outside the gene matches: 9. CDR3 bases: TGCAGCGTTGAATGGTCGCAGGGGGCCGGCTATGGCTACACCTTC. Protein: CSVEWSQGAGYGYTF.

This clonotype was found many times. The CDR3 region has the DNA TGTGCCAGCAGTTACGGACCGCTTTATAATTCACCCCTCCACTTT. Residues: CASSYGPLYNSPLHF. The chain combines TRBV4-2 with TRBJ1-6; D ambiguous. The CDR3 spans 15 residues. The germline V gene encodes CDR1 LGHNA and CDR2 YNFKEQ. The V and J ends lost 6 bases and 4 bases respectively, with 13 bases between them.

This clonotype was picked up a small number of times. This chain links TRBV20-1 with TRBJ1-1, with D unclear. Looked up from germline, CDR1 is DFQATT and CDR2 is SNEGSKA (reference sequence). The CDR3 runs to 14 residues. With 3 bases removed from V and 1 base from J, the gap between germline ends came to 12 bases. CDR3 loop: CSASTPGQNTEAFF. The DNA for the CDR3 is TGCAGTGCTAGTACTCCGGGCCAGAACACTGAAGCTTTCTTT.

This clonotype was seen repeatedly, ten times or more. The chain is built from TRBV28 and TRBJ1-2; D may be TRBD1 (5 bases). With 1 base removed from V and 0 bases from J, the gap between germline ends came to 9 bases. The CDR3 length is 15 residues. CDR1 and CDR2 from the germline V gene are MDHEN and SYDVKM. The CDR3 spells CASSLSGRANYGYTF. The CDR3 DNA follows: TGTGCCAGCAGTTTATCCGGCAGGGCTAACTATGGCTACACCTTC.

In this sample, this clonotype turned up many times. The chain combines TRBV7-2 with TRBJ1-4, with TRBD1 matching 7 bases. J gave up 5 bases and V 5 bases, and 8 bases lay outside the gene matches. Looked up from germline, CDR1 is SGHTA and CDR2 is FQGNSA. This CDR3 is built from 15 residues. This chain's CDR3 is CASSVTGTDNEKLFF. The CDR3 DNA reads TGTGCCAGCAGCGTCACCGGGACAGACAATGAAAAACTGTTTTTT.

This clonotype was observed many times. This rearrangement joins TRBV20-1 to TRBJ2-5, with 13 bases matching TRBD2. The trim removed 6 bases at V and 4 bases at J, leaving 5 bases unmatched. The V gene's germline CDR1 is DFQATT and CDR2 SNEGSKA (reference sequence). This CDR3 is built from 14 residues. CDR3 sequence (DNA): TGCAGTGCCCACGGACTAGCGGGGGCAGAGACCCAGTACTTC. Translated, it gives CSAHGLAGAETQYF.

In this sample, this clonotype turned up a few times. The gene calls are TRBV4-2 and TRBJ1-1; D may be TRBD1 (5 bases). Germline CDR1 is LGHNA and CDR2 is YNFKEQ. V was shortened by 1 base and J by 0 bases, with 12 bases between the two germline ends. The CDR3 length is 16 residues. In DNA form, the CDR3 reads TGTGCCAGCAGCCAAGCGGGGCAGGGAATGAACACTGAAGCTTTCTTT. The encoded protein is CASSQAGQGMNTEAFF.

This clonotype was seen many times. J is TRBJ2-2 and V is TRBV7-2; 7 nucleotides align to TRBD1. The V and J ends lost 5 bases and 0 bases, in that order; junction bases with no gene match: 6. The germline gives CDR1 SGHTA, CDR2 FQGNSA. The CDR3 extends over 16 amino acids. The CDR3 loop is CASSLQGSANTGELFF. DNA of the CDR3: TGTGCCAGCAGCCTACAGGGGTCGGCGAACACCGGGGAGCTGTTTTTT.

This clonotype has just a few counts. This sequence joins TRBV11-2 and TRBJ2-3; perhaps D is TRBD1 or TRBD2 (5 bases each). The CDR3 contains 19 residues. V was cut by 5 bases and J by 0 bases, with 24 bases left in between. Germline V lookup: CDR1 SGHAT, CDR2 FQNNGV. The CDR3 spells CASSPGTSEGDASTDTQYF. The CDR3 nucleotides read TGTGCCAGCAGCCCCGGGACCTCGGAAGGGGACGCTAGCACAGATACGCAGTATTTT.

This clonotype appeared many times. This rearrangement joins TRBV7-6 to TRBJ2-3; 7 bases align to TRBD2. Per the germline V gene, CDR1 is SGHVS and CDR2 is FNYEAQ. V lost 3 bases, J lost 0 bases, and 3 bases stayed unmatched. There are 15 residues in the CDR3. The CDR3 reads CASSLGLRSTDTQYF. The CDR3, as DNA: TGTGCCAGCAGCTTGGGACTAAGAAGCACAGATACGCAGTATTTT. The complete variable domain, with remaining parts taken from reference TRBV7-6 and TRBJ2-3, reads GAGVSQSPRYKVTKRGQDVALRCDPISGHVSLYWYRQALGQGPEFLTYFNYEAQQDKSGLPNDRFSAERPEGSISTLTIQRTEQRDSAMYRCASSLGLRSTDTQYFGPGTRLTVL.

This clonotype was seen more than once but under ten times. The gene calls are TRBV2 and TRBJ2-1; TRBD1 aligns across 7 bases. V gave up 4 bases and J gave up 1 base; unmatched junction bases: 4. The CDR3 consists of 15 residues. CDR1 is SNHLY and CDR2 is FYNNEI in the germline V gene. Written as DNA, the CDR3 is TGTGCCAGCAGTGGGGGCAGGGGGTCCTACAATGAGCAGTTCTTC. Its translation is CASSGGRGSYNEQFF.

This clonotype has only a few counts. This chain connects TRBV7-9 to TRBJ2-3; D is unresolved. The V gene lost 1 base and the J gene lost 1 base, with 9 bases spanning the gap. The germline gives CDR1 SEHNR, CDR2 FQNEAQ (reference sequence). The CDR3 contains 15 residues. The CDR3 sequence: CASSLEDTRTDTQYF. The CDR3 DNA reads TGTGCCAGCAGCTTAGAAGACACCCGCACAGATACGCAGTATTTT. Variable domain in full (rest from reference TRBV7-9 and TRBJ2-3): DTGVSQNPRHKITKRGQNVTFRCDPISEHNRLYWYRQTLGQGPEFLTYFQNEAQLEKSRLLSDRFSAERPKGSFSTLEIQRTEQGDSAMYLCASSLEDTRTDTQYFGPGTRLTVL.

The table lists this clonotype with many counts. In DNA, the CDR3 is TGTGCCAGCAGCTCCGAAACAGAAGGCTACACCTTC. This encodes CASSSETEGYTF. This chain links TRBV7-9 with TRBJ1-2; no clear D. The CDR3 is 12 amino acids. Germline CDR1 reads SEHNR; CDR2 reads FQNEAQ (reference sequence). The V and J ends lost 4 bases and 8 bases respectively, with 11 bases between them.

The chain couples TRBV19 to TRBJ2-2; no clear D. V was pared by 2 bases and J by 4 bases, with 8 bases between. CDR1 LNHDA and CDR2 SQIVND come from the germline V gene (reference sequence). CDR3 length: 14 residues. CDR3 nucleotide sequence: TGTGCCAGTAGTATAATCTTAGGCACCGGGGAGCTGTTTTTT. Protein product: CASSIILGTGELFF.

This clonotype was counted at least ten times. The rearrangement links TRBV7-2 to TRBJ2-7, with D maybe TRBD1 (6 bases). Germline CDR1 is SGHTA and CDR2 is FQGNSA. There are 15 residues in the CDR3. Trimming took off 3 bases at V and 1 base at J, with 13 bases between the two ends. The CDR3 region is CASSFWTVRSYEQYF. The CDR3 bases are TGTGCCAGCAGCTTCTGGACAGTAAGATCCTACGAGCAGTACTTC.